The entry that follows covers one T cell receptor (beta chain) sequence. This entry is derived from a study of control samples from healthy donors and cancer patients. Germline assignment: CDR1 LGHNA and CDR2 YNFKEQ. The CDR3 sequence is 16 residues long. V shed 3 bases and J 4 bases; nucleotides not matched to a gene: 10. Sequencing was performed with immunoSEQ multiplex PCR; in TCRdb, only in-frame clones are kept and a portion is missing. Its table lists 150,000 to 200,000 clones. The sample was blood. This TCR was sampled from a woman aged 25 to 39 in good health. The V and J genes are TRBV4-2 and TRBJ2-7, with TRBD2 matching over 9 bases. The chain's CDR3 is CASSHGLRGGSYEQYF. In DNA form, the CDR3 reads TGTGCCAGCAGCCACGGGTTGCGGGGGGGCTCTTACGAGCAGTACTTC.